This TCR beta chain is drawn from a study of OX40 agonist ivuxolimab in advanced cancers. Study outcomes and limitations: Averaged across samples, CD8+ T cells carried more expanded clones than CD4+ did.

A remark on this clone: Antigen: not known. A junction end diverges from the germline sequence, so it may reflect a read error.

Germline V CDR1 and CDR2: MNHNS, SASEGT. This CDR3 has 15 residues. TCRdb keeps only in-frame clones here, not all; method: immunoSEQ multiplex PCR. Altogether 72,000 or so clones are present, more than 65% being singletons, with the ten largest covering less than 4.5%. This chain connects TRBV6-1 to TRBJ2-1; D is undetermined. The sample was CD4+ or CD8+ T cells sorted from blood, taken in a trial of the OX40 agonist ivuxolimab. The sequence came from an adult with an advanced solid tumor such as melanoma, head and neck, liver or kidney cancer. The CDR3 protein is CASSARLKSFNEQFF. The CDR3 DNA is TGTGCCAGCAGTGCTCGGCTAAAATCCTTCAATGAGCAGTTCTTC.